The rows below give T cell receptor beta chains drawn from one sample of a study of blood T cells in healthy people across ages. TCRdb processed the 5' RACE reads anew with MiXCR; each CDR3 protein has one entry. The repertoire holds about 570,000 distinct CDR3 sequences, with 27% as singletons. The sequencing input was blood. These receptors were obtained from a woman between 65 and 79 years old in good health. CDR3s include the opening cysteine and the closing phenylalanine or tryptophan.

j_call	v_call	cdr3_length	cdr3_aa
TRBJ1-5	TRBV7-9	16	CASSYTGATSNQPQHF
TRBJ2-1	TRBV29-1	14	CSVEGRSSYNEQFF
.	TRBV5-5	16	CASSSNRQAAVYEQYF
TRBJ1-3	TRBV25-1	14	CASGRDLSGNTIYF
TRBJ1-1	TRBV2	16	CASTLHAQGSVTEAFF
TRBJ1-1	TRBV29-1	12	CNVAPGRTEAFF
TRBJ1-3	TRBV10-3	14	CAISEMVAGNTIYF
.	TRBV6-2/TRBV6-3	13	CAIRLAAGNEQFF
TRBJ2-5	TRBV18	13	CASSPSLMETQYF
TRBJ1-2	TRBV2	14	CASSASRNNYGYTF
TRBJ2-5	TRBV30	15	CAWSPDPNLQETQYF
TRBJ1-5	TRBV20-1	17	CSARGRVRGYSNQPQHF
TRBJ2-3	TRBV20-1	17	CSARDHVGTSASGTQYF
TRBJ1-2	TRBV29-1	17	CSAKQPGQGAKKDGYTF
TRBJ2-5	TRBV20-1	15	CSARAWTSGQETQYF
TRBJ2-2	TRBV7-2	16	CASSLPSGGNTGELFF
TRBJ2-7	TRBV12-3/TRBV12-4	13	CASSLARLGEQYF
TRBJ1-6	TRBV4-1	15	CASSQATGGNSPLHF
TRBJ2-2	TRBV4-3	16	CASSPGTHPNTGELFF
TRBJ1-1	TRBV7-2	13	CASSLWTGGVAFF
TRBJ1-4	TRBV7-9	15	CASSLEGLPNEKLFF
TRBJ1-3	TRBV29-1	13	CSVDLGQGNTIYF
TRBJ1-3	TRBV20-1	13	CSAARPSGNTIYF
TRBJ1-2	TRBV5-1	16	CASRDGGPMTNYGYTF
TRBJ2-1	TRBV29-1	15	CSAPTLAGGGSEQFF
TRBJ1-2	TRBV13	15	CASSPTGPRASGYTF
TRBJ2-5	TRBV12-3/TRBV12-4	17	CASSFDFSGGDQETQYF
TRBJ1-5	TRBV27	14	CASSLLGDNRPQHF